Below are 25 T cell receptor beta chains sequenced from a single sample in a study of CD8+CD57+ T cells in acquired aplastic anemia (dated by TCRdb to 2016 to 2019). Sequencing relied on an Illumina HiSeq 2000. Profiling of TCR beta VDJ combinations and CDR3 sequences used genomic DNA as the template. The public reads were run again by TCRdb, first through fastp at Q25 and then through MiXCR, and only productive beta chains were kept. Rows with one shared CDR3 protein collapse into an entry with the most common genes and DNA. The sample has around 250,000 distinct CDR3 sequences on record, around 82% of them singletons. The biggest ten clones account for roughly 42% of the sample. Flow cytometry had shown CD8+CD57+ cell expansion in the patients selected for sequencing. The specimen was sorted CD4+, CD8+, or CD8+CD57+ T cells (not recorded which) from PBMCs. Receptor source: a human donor with aplastic anemia.

This clonotype appeared a single time. CDR3 nucleotide sequence: TGTGCCAGCAGCTTCGGGGAGGGCGGGGGGAATTCACCCCTCCACTTT. It specifies CASSFGEGGGNSPLHF. The J gene is TRBJ1-6, the V gene TRBV7-3; weak D call: TRBD1 (5 bases). Trimming cost V 3 bases and J 7 bases, with 16 bases left between them. CDR1 and CDR2 from the germline V gene are SGHTA and FQGTGA. The CDR3 is 16 amino acids.

This clonotype has only one observation. J is TRBJ2-6 and V is TRBV5-1; D not certain. The CDR3 spans 17 residues. V was cut by 4 bases and J by 0 bases, with 14 bases left in between. Germline V gene lookup returns CDR1 SGHRS and CDR2 YFSETQ. In DNA, the CDR3 is TGCGCCAGCAGCCTGTACGGTACCACCTCTGGGGCCAACGTCCTGACTTTC. Protein product: CASSLYGTTSGANVLTF.

Regarding this clonotype: A junction end diverges from the germline sequence, so it may reflect a read error. The chain carries TRBV9 and TRBJ2-3; a weak D match, TRBD2 (5 bases). CDR1 SGDLS and CDR2 YYNGEE come from the germline V gene. The CDR3 has 14 amino acids. In DNA, the CDR3 is TGTGCCAGCAGCGTAGGGGGAGCGCCAAATACGCACCATTTT. Protein sequence: CASSVGGAPNTHHF.

In the case of this clonotype: At one of its ends the junction is not consistent with the germline gene, which may arise from a read error. The V call is TRBV15, the J call TRBJ2-1; a weak D match, TRBD1 (6 bases). The length of the CDR3 is 14 residues. The germline V gene encodes CDR1 LNHNV and CDR2 YYDKDF (reference sequence). The CDR3 here is CASSLVAWDNTQFF. The DNA for the CDR3 is TGTGCCAGCAGCTTAGTGGCCTGGGACAATACGCAGTTCTTC.

The V and J genes are TRBV7-8 and TRBJ2-1; TRBD1 is a possible D gene (7 bases). The CDR3 is made up of 16 amino acids. The germline V gene encodes CDR1 SGHVS and CDR2 FQNEAQ. V lost 5 bases and J 12 bases, leaving 26 bases between the germline ends. Here the CDR3 reads CASSQGGANGQDLQFF. The CDR3 DNA is TGTGCCAGCAGCCAGGGGGGTGCAAACGGACAGGATTTGCAGTTCTTC.

The chain is built from TRBV29-1 and TRBJ1-1; the D is unclear. Germline V gene lookup returns CDR1 SQVTM and CDR2 ANQGSEA. The CDR3 spans 14 residues. V shed 6 bases and J shed 0 bases, with 14 bases lying between them. The CDR3 DNA reads as TGCAGCGTGAGGCGGACGGCTATGAACACTGAAGCTTTCTTT. As protein: CSVRRTAMNTEAFF.

This clonotype occurred once. An end of the junction differs from the germline gene, which may be a read error. The rearrangement links TRBV7-2 to TRBJ2-2, with 9 bases identical to TRBD1. The CDR3 is made up of 14 amino acids. Germline V CDR1 and CDR2: SGHTA, FQGNSA. CDR3 protein: CASSKQGATNEILF. CDR3 sequence (DNA): TGTGCCAGCAGTAAACAGGGGGCAACTAATGAAATACTGTTT. Using reference TRBV7-2 and TRBJ2-2 for the parts outside the CDR3, the full variable domain is GAGVSQSPSNKVTEKGKDVELRCDPISGHTALYWYRQSLGQGLEFLIYFQGNSAPDKSGLPSDRFSAERTGGSVSTLTIQRTQQEDSAVYLCASSKQGATNEILFGEGSRLTVL.

On this clonotype: A junction boundary mismatches the germline segment, possibly from a read error. The CDR3 DNA is TGTGCCAGCAGTGCCAGCGGCACTTGGGGAGAGACTCAGGACTTC. Encoded protein: CASSASGTWGETQDF. The V call is TRBV2, the J call TRBJ2-5; D possibly corresponds to TRBD2 (5 bases). There are 15 residues in the CDR3. CDR1 is SNHLY and CDR2 is FYNNEI in the germline V gene.

Worth noting for this clonotype: Compared with germline, one end of the junction differs, possibly owing to a read error. The rearrangement links TRBV11-3 to TRBJ2-7, with D unresolved. The CDR3 totals 14 residues. CDR1 and CDR2 from the germline V gene are SGHNT and YENEEA. CDR3: CASSFDQVHYEQYF. CDR3 bases: TGCGCCAGCAGCTTTGACCAGGTCCACTACGAGCAGTACTTC.

The rearrangement joins TRBV5-4 to TRBJ2-1; TRBD2 might be the D (5 bases). The V end lost 3 bases, the J end lost 8 bases, and 21 bases lay between the germline ends. The CDR3 consists of 16 residues. Germline CDR1 is SGHNT and CDR2 is YYREEE (reference sequence). In nucleotides, the CDR3 is TGTGCCAGCAGCTATAGGAGCGGAAACGGTCAGGATGAGCAGTTCTTC. It is translated as CASSYRSGNGQDEQFF.

This chain joins TRBV7-9 and TRBJ1-2; a possible D gene is TRBD1 (5 bases). Trimming removed 3 bases from V and 12 bases from J, with 23 bases in between. The CDR3 consists of 15 residues. CDR1 and CDR2 from the germline V gene are SEHNR and FQNEAQ (reference sequence). CDR3 bases: TGTGCCAGCAGCTTGGGGGGTGATAATTCACCCCGCCACACCTTC. Encoded protein: CASSLGGDNSPRHTF.

Note on this clonotype: The missing conserved phenylalanine or tryptophan at the end of this CDR3 makes a read error likely. The limits of the CDR3 on the DNA are not certain, so only TCRdb's listed CDR3 is given. The V and J genes are TRBV11-3 and TRBJ1-1. Germline V gene lookup returns CDR1 SGHNT and CDR2 YENEEA. The CDR3 region is 15 residues in length, termini included. This CDR3 reads CASSHDWEYEPEFFL.

The table lists this clonotype with a count of one. At one end, the junction sequence differs from germline, possibly due to a read error. The chain combines TRBV7-8 with TRBJ1-4, with a weak D call TRBD1 (5 bases). The CDR3 loop spans 16 amino acids. CDR1 is SGHVS and CDR2 is FQNEAQ in the germline V gene. The CDR3 sequence: CASSLAGGAYNEKLFF. CDR3 nucleotides: TGTGCCAGCAGCCTAGCGGGAGGGGCCTACAATGAAAAACTGTTTTTT.

The gene calls are TRBV2 and TRBJ2-7; D assignment may be TRBD1 or TRBD2 (5 bases each). In germline, CDR1 is SNHLY, CDR2 FYNNEI. Trimming cost V 8 bases and J 3 bases, with 14 bases left between them. The CDR3 is 13 residues long. CDR3 sequence (DNA): TGTGCCAGCTCGAGGGTGGGGGACTACGAGCAGTACGTC. Translating gives CASSRVGDYEQYV.

In the case of this clonotype: The junction differs from germline at one of its ends, possibly a read error. J is TRBJ1-2 and V is TRBV7-9; weak D call: TRBD1 (5 bases). Germline V CDR1 and CDR2: SEHNR, FQNEAQ (reference sequence). This CDR3 contains 13 residues. In DNA, the CDR3 is TGCGCCAGCAGCCAAGCGCGTGGAGGTGGGGCCACCTTC. Translating gives CASSQARGGGATF.

The rearrangement joins TRBV9 to TRBJ2-7, with D perhaps matching TRBD1 (5 bases). The CDR3 sequence is 14 residues long. V was shortened by 8 bases and J by 2 bases, with 17 bases between the two germline ends. The V gene's germline CDR1 is SGDLS and CDR2 YYNGEE. This CDR3 is CASSAQTAAYEQYF. DNA for the CDR3: TGTGCCAGTAGTGCCCAGACAGCCGCCTACGAGCAGTACTTC.

The chain is built from TRBV7-3 and TRBJ1-1; weak D call: TRBD1 (5 bases). CDR1 SGHTA and CDR2 FQGTGA come from the germline V gene. Between the trimmed V and J ends, which lost 1 base and 9 bases, there was a span of 18 bases. The CDR3 contains 15 residues. The CDR3 is CASSLNGGGNKQAFF. CDR3 DNA: TGTGCCAGCAGCTTAAATGGGGGGGGGAACAAGCAAGCTTTCTTT.

This clonotype was observed a single time. DNA for the CDR3: TGTGCCAGCAGCCAACATGTTCAATCCCCAGGGAGTGGCTACACCTTC. Its protein is CASSQHVQSPGSGYTF. The rearrangement uses TRBV7-3 and TRBJ1-2, with D possibly TRBD1 on 5 matching bases. CDR1 is SGHTA and CDR2 is FQGTGA in the germline V gene. The length of the CDR3 is 16 residues. V dropped 5 bases and J dropped 7 bases, with 23 bases sitting between them. Drawing the rest from reference TRBV7-3 and TRBJ1-2, the complete variable domain is GAGVSQTPSNKVTEKGKYVELRCDPISGHTALYWYRQSLGQGPEFLIYFQGTGAADDSGLPNDRFFAVRPEGSVSTLKIQRTERGDSAVYLCASSQHVQSPGSGYTFGSGTRLTVV.

This sequence joins TRBV29-1 and TRBJ1-5, with 9 bases lining up with TRBD1. The CDR3 is 15 amino acids. Germline CDR1 is SQVTM and CDR2 is ANQGSEA. Trimming removed 4 bases from V and 0 bases from J; junction bases left unmatched: 4. The CDR3 reads CSVGTGENSNQPQHF. CDR3 nucleotide sequence: TGCAGCGTTGGGACAGGGGAGAATAGCAATCAGCCCCAGCATTTT.

Worth noting for this clonotype: Germline is not matched at one junction end, which may reflect a read error. V gene TRBV7-8 combines with J gene TRBJ2-3; D call uncertain. The germline V gene encodes CDR1 SGHVS and CDR2 FQNEAQ. This CDR3 contains 14 residues. In DNA form, the CDR3 reads TGTGCCAGCAGCTTAGCGGGCAGCCACGATACGCAGTATTTC. Translated, it gives CASSLAGSHDTQYF.

With respect to this clonotype: The junction does not match germline at one end; this may be a read error. The rearrangement uses TRBV7-3 and TRBJ1-5, with 8 bases fitting TRBD1. CDR3 length equals 14 residues. Germline values: CDR1 SGHTA, CDR2 FQGTGA. This CDR3 reads CASSVQGGSYEQHF. The CDR3, as DNA: TGTGCCAGCAGCGTACAGGGGGGCTCTTACGAGCAGCACTTT.

On this clonotype: At one of its ends the junction is not consistent with the germline gene, which may arise from a read error. The rearrangement links TRBV7-9 to TRBJ1-5, with D possibly TRBD1 on 6 matching bases. The CDR3 is 13 amino acids. Germline V gives CDR1 SEHNR, CDR2 FQNEAQ (reference sequence). DNA of the CDR3: TGTGCCAGCAGCTATACAGGGAGTTACCCCCACAATTTT. It codes for CASSYTGSYPHNF.

J is TRBJ1-1 and V is TRBV9; 7 nucleotides align to TRBD1. The J segment lost 2 bases and the V segment lost 0 bases, leaving 13 bases of the junction unmatched. Germline loops: CDR1 SGDLS, CDR2 YYNGEE. The CDR3 spans 18 residues. The CDR3 DNA sequence: TGTGCCAGCAGCGTAGGAGTGGACCGACAGGGAGGAAACACTGAAGCTTTCTTT. It codes for CASSVGVDRQGGNTEAFF.

This chain connects TRBV11-1 to TRBJ2-1; TRBD2 matches at 9 bases. The V and J ends lost 3 bases and 8 bases, in that order; junction bases with no gene match: 11. The CDR3 has 16 residues. Germline CDR1 is SGHAT and CDR2 is FQDESV (reference sequence). CDR3 nucleotide sequence: TGTGCCAGCAGCTTGAAAGGGAGCGGGGGGAGCGATGAGCAGTTCTTC. Residues: CASSLKGSGGSDEQFF. Variable domain in full (rest from reference TRBV11-1 and TRBJ2-1): EAEVAQSPRYKITEKSQAVAFWCDPISGHATLYWYRQILGQGPELLVQFQDESVVDDSQLPKDRFSAERLKGVDSTLKIQPAELGDSAMYLCASSLKGSGGSDEQFFGPGTRLTVL.

The V and J genes are TRBV13 and TRBJ2-3; D possibly corresponds to TRBD1 (5 bases). This CDR3 comprises 17 residues. V lost 2 bases and J lost 4, with 19 bases in between. CDR1 is PRHDT, CDR2 FYEKMQ, per germline (reference sequence). The CDR3 sequence is CASSLSPRDGLPDTQYF. The CDR3 nucleotides read TGTGCCAGCAGCTTATCTCCCAGGGATGGATTGCCAGATACGCAGTATTTT.